A selection of T cell receptor beta chains follows, all from one sample in a study of blood T cell repertoires in COVID-19. Sequenced by immunoSEQ multiplex PCR; TCRdb stores in-frame clones only, minus some. The sample holds roughly 180,000 clones; approximately 79% are singletons and the top ten take 7% to 10%. The sequenced sample consisted of peripheral blood. The receptors here all came from a woman aged 55 to 70 with COVID-19, enrolled during active disease. CDR3s include the opening cysteine and the closing phenylalanine or tryptophan. Each record gives: J gene, V gene, CDR3 length, CDR3 protein.

TRBJ1-3 | TRBV7-2 | 15 | CASSFWASSGNTIYF
TRBJ2-1 | TRBV5-1 | 12 | CASSRTGNEQFF
TRBJ1-1 | TRBV9 | 15 | CATPTRGQLNTEAFF
TRBJ1-6 | TRBV6-6 | 15 | CASSPLGHLNSPLHF
TRBJ2-1 | TRBV11-3 | 14 | CASSFSGGYNEQFF
TRBJ1-1 | TRBV11-2 | 16 | CASSNTGTDMNTEAFF
TRBJ2-1 | TRBV6-2/TRBV6-3 | 19 | CASSSPTSGSFLLYNEQFF
TRBJ1-3 | TRBV6-2/TRBV6-3 | 17 | CASSLAGVVRSGNTIYF
TRBJ2-1 | TRBV5-1 | 15 | CASSLDRVAYNEQFF
TRBJ2-3 | TRBV19 | 14 | CATEGPATGDTQYF
TRBJ2-3 | TRBV11-2 | 13 | CASSFPSTDTQYF
TRBJ2-3 | TRBV29-1 | 15 | CSVEEGGESTDTQYF
TRBJ2-1 | TRBV5-8 | 16 | CASSFLGDRYYNEQFF
TRBJ2-1 | TRBV21-1 | 19 | CASSNAVASGSRGYNEQFF
TRBJ1-5 | TRBV5-8 | 13 | CASSFGRDQPQHF
TRBJ2-3 | TRBV12-5 | 15 | CASGLGDRGHDTQYF
TRBJ2-5 | TRBV7-2 | 13 | CASSPVRQETQYF
TRBJ1-2 | TRBV25-1 | 17 | CASSRSDLLTTNYGYTF
TRBJ2-1 | TRBV5-4 | 14 | CASSPDRSYNEQFF
TRBJ2-2 | TRBV5-1 | 15 | CASSSRSGDTGELFF
TRBJ2-7 | TRBV6-2/TRBV6-3 | 11 | CASSPLYEQYF
TRBJ1-3 | TRBV5-6 | 17 | CVSSLRIGPSSGNTIYF
TRBJ2-3 | TRBV24-1 | 13 | CATSDFPRDTQYF
TRBJ2-3 | TRBV5-1 | 12 | CASSIATDTQYF
TRBJ2-2 | TRBV4-3 | 14 | CASRLRRATGELFF
TRBJ2-2 | TRBV9 | 15 | CASSVRDRASGELFF
TRBJ1-6 | TRBV27 | 15 | CASSPWETGNSPLHF
TRBJ1-2 | TRBV10-3 | 14 | CAISEILVGGGYTF
TRBJ2-7 | TRBV27 | 16 | CASSLYGGTAGYEQYF
TRBJ2-2 | TRBV15 | 16 | CATSRPRQGNTGELFF
TRBJ2-2 | TRBV27 | 14 | CASSWRGNTGELFF
TRBJ2-7 | TRBV10-2 | 13 | CASTLAVSYEQYF
TRBJ1-2 | TRBV6-5 | 13 | CASTVGRGEGYTF
TRBJ1-1 | TRBV29-1 | 12 | CSVSGTGNEAFF
TRBJ1-2 | TRBV28 | 14 | CASSSEGAHYGYTF
TRBJ2-7 | TRBV18 | 20 | CASSQLSPPVNQALTYEQYF
TRBJ2-4 | TRBV2 | 17 | CASSPLAGYRGKNIQYF
TRBJ2-2 | TRBV19 | 16 | CASTQGQGVIGRELFF
TRBJ1-2 | TRBV30 | 12 | CAWEPGSYGYTF
TRBJ1-5 | TRBV19 | 15 | CASSRGQGAYQPQHF
TRBJ2-3 | TRBV5-1 | 14 | CASSLATGADTQYF
TRBJ1-2 | TRBV25-1 | 14 | CASSERGPNYGYTF
TRBJ2-1 | TRBV3-1/TRBV3-2 | 16 | CASSPMSGGAHNEQFF
TRBJ2-3 | TRBV6-1 | 15 | CASSSPAGTTDTQYF
TRBJ2-4 | TRBV29-1 | 14 | CSVAWAAGGNIQYF
TRBJ2-7 | TRBV5-1 | 14 | CASSPGGGSYEQYF
TRBJ2-5 | TRBV9 | 13 | CASSVGHRETQYF
TRBJ2-3 | TRBV5-1 | 15 | CASSLGGASTDTQYF
TRBJ2-3 | TRBV7-3 | 14 | CASSANRGTDTQYF
TRBJ1-2 | TRBV5-1 | 14 | CASGTQQGPYGYTF
TRBJ1-4 | TRBV5-1 | 15 | CASSPSGSTNEKLFF
TRBJ1-2 | TRBV5-6 | 13 | CASSLDRGYGYTF
TRBJ2-1 | TRBV15 | 16 | CATSRDPRDRAVEQFF
TRBJ1-5 | TRBV10-3 | 14 | CANGGAGGGQPQHF